The TCR beta chain described here comes from a study of cytomegalovirus exposure and HLA in healthy donors. Study as a whole: As released early, the data held 70 million to 100 million unique TCRs from HLA-typed donors.

PCR amplification relied on 60 Vbeta primers (plus 13 Jbeta primers). Using immunoSEQ multiplex PCR, the repertoire was profiled, and TCRdb retains in-frame clones only, with some absent. The sample includes around 190,000 clones, almost 80% seen only once; the top ten take over 1.5%. The germline V gene has CDR1 MDHEN and CDR2 SYDVKM. V trimming: 4 bases; J trimming: 6 bases; junction bases outside the gene matches: 10. This CDR3 has 18 amino acids. Study conclusions and caveats: Later work found that TCR association rates differed between HLA loci; DRB1 had the most and HLA-C the fewest. In a later analysis, productive TCRs from donors in an Asian-associated ancestry cluster reportedly carried fewer N-insertions than the cohort mean. In terms of immune exposure information, only CMV serostatus was available.

A word on this clone: The target antigen is unknown.

Sequenced material: PBMCs. This chain connects TRBV28 to TRBJ1-6; 12 bases line up with TRBD1. The sequence was obtained from a woman aged 18-29 years in good health and CMV-seronegative. The CDR3 coding sequence is TGTGCCAGCAGTTCACCCCCGGGACAGGGGGCTCGTAATTCACCCCTCCACTTT. Encoded protein: CASSSPPGQGARNSPLHF.